This T cell receptor beta chain emerged from a study of cytotoxic CD8 clonotypes in ibrutinib-treated CLL. Using immunoSEQ multiplex PCR, the repertoire was profiled, and TCRdb retains in-frame clones only, with some absent. Among roughly 28,000 clones listed, over 75% were seen once. V lost 2 bases, J lost 8 bases, and 13 bases lay in between. This CDR3 is 15 amino acids long. The germline CDR1 and CDR2 sequences are MNHEY and SMNVEV (reference sequence). To note about this clone: Its antigen is not known.

Study-level points and caveats: Once treatment began, public clonotypes, which were uncommon, contracted or stayed stable.

The V gene is TRBV27, the J gene TRBJ1-6, with D perhaps matching TRBD1 (6 bases). This TCR was sampled from a human donor with chronic lymphocytic leukemia. This sample comprised PBMCs, obtained after 24 months of ibrutinib treatment. DNA for the CDR3: TGTGCCAGCAGTTTAGGTTCACAGGGCCATTCACCCCTCCACTTT. This sequence encodes CASSLGSQGHSPLHF.